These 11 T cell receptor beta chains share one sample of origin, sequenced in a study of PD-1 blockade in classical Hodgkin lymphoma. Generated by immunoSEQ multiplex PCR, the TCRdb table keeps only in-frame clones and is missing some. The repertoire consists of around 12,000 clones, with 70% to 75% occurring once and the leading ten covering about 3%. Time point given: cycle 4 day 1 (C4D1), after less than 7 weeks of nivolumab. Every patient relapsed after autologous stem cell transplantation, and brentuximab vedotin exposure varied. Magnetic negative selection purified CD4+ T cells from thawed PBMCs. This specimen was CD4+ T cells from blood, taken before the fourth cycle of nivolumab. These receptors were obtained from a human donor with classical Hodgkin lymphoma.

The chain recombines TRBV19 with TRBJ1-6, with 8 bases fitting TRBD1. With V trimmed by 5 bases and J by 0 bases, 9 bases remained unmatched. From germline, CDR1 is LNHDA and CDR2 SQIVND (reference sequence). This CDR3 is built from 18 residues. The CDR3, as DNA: TGTGCCAGTAGTCCCCGGGGACAGGACCTCTCCTATAATTCACCCCTCCACTTT. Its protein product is CASSPRGQDLSYNSPLHF.

In DNA, the CDR3 is TGTGCCAGCAGTGAAGTAGGTTTAGCCAATGAGCAGTTCTTC. Translating gives CASSEVGLANEQFF. This chain uses TRBV25-1 with TRBJ2-1, with D uncertain. V shed 2 bases and J shed 6 bases, with 11 bases lying between them. Germline V gives CDR1 MGHDK, CDR2 SYGVNS. CDR3 size: 14 residues.

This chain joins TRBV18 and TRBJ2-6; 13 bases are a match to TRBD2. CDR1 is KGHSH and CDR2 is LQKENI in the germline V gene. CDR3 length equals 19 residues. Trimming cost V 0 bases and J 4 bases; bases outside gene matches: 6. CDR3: CASSPPKGLAGSGANVLTF. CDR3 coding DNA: TGTGCCAGCTCACCACCCAAGGGACTAGCGGGATCCGGGGCCAACGTCCTGACTTTC.

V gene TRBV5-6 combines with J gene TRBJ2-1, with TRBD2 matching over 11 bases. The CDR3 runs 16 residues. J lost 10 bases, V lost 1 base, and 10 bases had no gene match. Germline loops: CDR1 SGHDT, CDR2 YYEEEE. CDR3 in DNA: TGTGCCAGCAGCTTGTTAATTAGCGGGAGGGCCGCCGAGCAGTTCTTC. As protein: CASSLLISGRAAEQFF.

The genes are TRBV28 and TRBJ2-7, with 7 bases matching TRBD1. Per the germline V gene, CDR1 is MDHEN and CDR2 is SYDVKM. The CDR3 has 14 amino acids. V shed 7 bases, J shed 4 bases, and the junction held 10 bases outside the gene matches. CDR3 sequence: CASNLAGGGYEQYF. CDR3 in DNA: TGTGCCAGCAACTTGGCAGGGGGTGGGTACGAGCAGTACTTC.

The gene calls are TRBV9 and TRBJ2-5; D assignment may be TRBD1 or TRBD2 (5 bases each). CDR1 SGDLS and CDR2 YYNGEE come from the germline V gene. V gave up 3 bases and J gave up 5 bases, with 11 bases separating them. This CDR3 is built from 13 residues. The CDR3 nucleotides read TGTGCCAGCAGCGGACCGGGGCGGGAGACCCAGTACTTC. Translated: CASSGPGRETQYF. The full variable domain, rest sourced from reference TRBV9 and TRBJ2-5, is DSGVTQTPKHLITATGQRVTLRCSPRSGDLSVYWYQQSLDQGLQFLIQYYNGEERAKGNILERFSAQQFPDLHSELNLSSLELGDSALYFCASSGPGRETQYFGPGTRLLVL.

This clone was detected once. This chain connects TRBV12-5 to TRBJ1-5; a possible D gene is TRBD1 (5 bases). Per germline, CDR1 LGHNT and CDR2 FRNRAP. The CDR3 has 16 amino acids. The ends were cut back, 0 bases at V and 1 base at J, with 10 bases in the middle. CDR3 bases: TGTGCTAGTGGTTTGGTCGGGGCGAGAAGCAATCAGCCCCAGCATTTT. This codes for CASGLVGARSNQPQHF.

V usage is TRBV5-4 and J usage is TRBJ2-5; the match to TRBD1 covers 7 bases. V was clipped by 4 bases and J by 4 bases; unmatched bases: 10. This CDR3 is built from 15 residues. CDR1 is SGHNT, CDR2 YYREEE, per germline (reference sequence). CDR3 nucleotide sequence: TGTGCCAGCAGCCCAGAAAACAGGGGACCAGAGACCCAGTACTTC. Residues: CASSPENRGPETQYF.

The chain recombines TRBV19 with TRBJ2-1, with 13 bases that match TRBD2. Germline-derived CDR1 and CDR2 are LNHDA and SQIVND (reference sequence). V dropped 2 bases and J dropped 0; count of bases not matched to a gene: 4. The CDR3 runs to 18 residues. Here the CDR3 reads CASSISLAGGSSYNEQFF. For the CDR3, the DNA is TGTGCCAGTAGTATATCACTAGCGGGAGGGAGCTCCTACAATGAGCAGTTCTTC. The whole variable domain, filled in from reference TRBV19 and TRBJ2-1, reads DGGITQSPKYLFRKEGQNVTLSCEQNLNHDAMYWYRQDPGQGLRLIYYSQIVNDFQKGDIAEGYSVSREKKESFPLTVTSAQKNPTAFYLCASSISLAGGSSYNEQFFGPGTRLTVL.

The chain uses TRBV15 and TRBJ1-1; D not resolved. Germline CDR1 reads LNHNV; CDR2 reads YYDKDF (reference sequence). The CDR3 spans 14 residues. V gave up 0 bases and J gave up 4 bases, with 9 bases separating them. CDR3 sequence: CATSRDMAGTEAFF. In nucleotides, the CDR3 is TGTGCCACCAGCAGAGATATGGCCGGCACTGAAGCTTTCTTT.

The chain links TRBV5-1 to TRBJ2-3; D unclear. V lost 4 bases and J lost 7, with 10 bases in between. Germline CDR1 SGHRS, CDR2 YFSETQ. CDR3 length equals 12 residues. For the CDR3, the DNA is TGCGCCAGCAGCCCCGAAGGCAATACGCAGTATTTT. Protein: CASSPEGNTQYF.